This is a list of T cell receptor beta chains from one sample in a study of blood T cell repertoires in COVID-19. Sequencing was performed with immunoSEQ multiplex PCR; in TCRdb, only in-frame clones are kept and a portion is missing. The sample shows about 190,000 clones, around 90% of them seen only once. Sequenced sample: peripheral blood. Receptor source: a man aged 50 to 60 with acute or convalescent COVID-19. CDR3s include the opening cysteine and the closing phenylalanine or tryptophan. The D gene is left open where the match is weak. Clone size is shown for a subset of rows, as once, few, many or a class of expanded clone.

d_call	v_call	clone_size	j_call	cdr3_aa	cdr3_nt
TRBD2	TRBV6-6	NA	TRBJ2-5	CASSKTSGGWETQYF	TGTGCCAGCAGTAAGACTAGCGGGGGCTGGGAGACCCAGTACTTC
TRBD2	TRBV4-1	NA	TRBJ2-3	CASSRGLPGLAVDTQYF	TGCGCCAGCAGCCGCGGTCTCCCGGGACTAGCGGTGGATACGCAGTATTTT
NA	TRBV10-3	NA	TRBJ2-2	CATRSVTGELFF	TGTGCCACCCGGAGTGTCACCGGGGAGCTGTTTTTT
NA	TRBV6-5	NA	TRBJ2-5	CASTRGETQYF	TGTGCCAGCACGAGAGGGGAGACCCAGTACTTC
TRBD1	TRBV5-1	few	TRBJ1-6	CASSLAGQEMSPLHF	TGCGCCAGCAGCTTGGCGGGACAGGAGATGTCACCCCTCCACTTT
NA	TRBV28	NA	TRBJ1-6	CASSSDRHRSPLHF	TGTGCCAGCAGTTCAGATCGACACCGATCACCCCTCCACTTT
NA	TRBV4-3	NA	TRBJ1-2	CASSQDQGGSLNYGYTF	TGCGCCAGCAGCCAAGACCAGGGAGGGTCCCTTAACTATGGCTACACCTTC
NA	TRBV30	NA	TRBJ1-2	CAWSAGLFGYTF	TGTGCCTGGAGCGCGGGGCTATTCGGCTACACCTTC
NA	TRBV27	NA	TRBJ1-5	CASSTNGGNQPQHF	TGTGCCAGCAGCACAAACGGGGGGAATCAGCCCCAGCATTTT
NA	TRBV6-5	NA	TRBJ1-5	CASSCRVPQHF	TGTGCCAGCAGTTGCCGAGTTCCCCAGCATTTT
NA	TRBV28	NA	TRBJ1-1	CASSFLGANTEAFF	TGTGCCAGCAGTTTCTTAGGGGCGAACACTGAAGCTTTCTTT
NA	TRBV6-5	NA	TRBJ2-1	CASSFGGGGSYNEQFF	TGTGCCAGCAGTTTCGGGGGAGGGGGCTCCTACAATGAGCAGTTCTTC
NA	TRBV2	NA	TRBJ1-2	CASGNGGVTVGYTF	TGTGCCAGCGGTAATGGCGGGGTTACGGTTGGCTACACCTTC
NA	TRBV30	NA	TRBJ1-3	CAWTLRGVAGNTIYF	TGTGCCTGGACTCTCCGGGGGGTAGCCGGAAACACCATATATTTT
NA	TRBV5-6	once	TRBJ1-5	CASSVYNQPQHF	TGTGCCAGCAGCGTTTATAATCAGCCCCAGCATTTT
NA	TRBV28	NA	TRBJ2-3	CASFTLTGGTDTQYF	TGTGCCAGCTTCACGCTGACAGGAGGCACAGATACGCAGTATTTT
NA	TRBV5-1	NA	TRBJ2-3	CASSLGWAFDARNTQYF	TGCGCCAGCAGCTTGGGCTGGGCGTTTGACGCACGCAATACGCAGTATTTT
NA	TRBV6-2/TRBV6-3	NA	TRBJ2-1	CASSPRGRSSYNGQFF	TGTGCCAGCAGTCCCCGTGGCCGGAGCTCCTACAATGGGCAGTTCTTC
TRBD1	TRBV19	NA	TRBJ2-6	CASSQGQGVAGANVLTF	TGTGCCAGTAGTCAGGGACAGGGGGTGGCTGGGGCCAACGTCCTGACTTTC
NA	TRBV14	NA	TRBJ2-2	CASSQDQGFGELFF	TGTGCCAGCAGCCAAGATCAGGGTTTCGGGGAGCTGTTTTTT
NA	TRBV6-5	NA	TRBJ1-2	CASSYTAGYGYTF	TGTGCCAGCAGTTACACCGCAGGTTATGGCTACACCTTC
TRBD1	TRBV7-2	NA	TRBJ2-2	CASSEDKGQGARRTGELFF	TGTGCCAGCAGCGAAGACAAAGGACAGGGGGCTCGTCGGACCGGGGAGCTGTTTTTT
TRBD2	TRBV4-2	NA	TRBJ2-3	CASSQLAEGVDTQYF	TGTGCCAGCAGCCAACTAGCGGAAGGTGTAGATACGCAGTATTTT
NA	TRBV5-6	NA	TRBJ2-5	CASSLAGSGETQYF	TGTGCCAGCAGCTTGGCCGGGAGCGGGGAGACCCAGTACTTC
TRBD2	TRBV4-2	NA	TRBJ2-3	CASSRTPSGSSDTQYF	TGTGCCAGCAGCCGGACCCCGAGCGGGAGTTCAGATACGCAGTATTTT
NA	TRBV24-1	NA	TRBJ2-5	CATSDPSRETQYF	TGTGCCACCAGTGATCCTTCCCGAGAGACCCAGTACTTC